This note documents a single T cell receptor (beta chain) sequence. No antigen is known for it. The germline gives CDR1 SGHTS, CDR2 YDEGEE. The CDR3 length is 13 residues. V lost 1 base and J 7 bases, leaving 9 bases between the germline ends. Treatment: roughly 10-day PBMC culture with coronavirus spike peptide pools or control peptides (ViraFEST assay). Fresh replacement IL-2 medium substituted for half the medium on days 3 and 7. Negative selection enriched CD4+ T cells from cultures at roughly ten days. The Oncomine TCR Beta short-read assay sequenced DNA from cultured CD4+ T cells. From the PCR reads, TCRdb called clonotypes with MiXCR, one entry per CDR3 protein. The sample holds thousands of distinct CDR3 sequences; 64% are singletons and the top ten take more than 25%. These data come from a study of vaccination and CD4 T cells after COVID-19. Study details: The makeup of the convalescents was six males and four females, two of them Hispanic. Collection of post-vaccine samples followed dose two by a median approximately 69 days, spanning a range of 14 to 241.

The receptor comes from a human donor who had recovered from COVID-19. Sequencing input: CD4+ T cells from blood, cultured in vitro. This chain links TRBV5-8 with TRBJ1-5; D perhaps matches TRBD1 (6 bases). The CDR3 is CASSLRGAQPQHF. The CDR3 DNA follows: TGTGCCAGCAGCTTGAGGGGGGCACAGCCCCAGCATTTT.